The rows below give T cell receptor beta chains drawn from one sample of a study of T cells in Graves' hyperthyroidism and ophthalmopathy. A single record per CDR3 protein comes from TCRdb applying MiXCR to the multiplex PCR reads. The top ten hold over 55% of the sample, which has roughly 280,000 distinct CDR3 sequences, roughly 22% seen once. Sequenced material: blood. Receptors were obtained from a man aged 25-45 years with Graves' ophthalmopathy. CDR3s include the opening cysteine and the closing phenylalanine or tryptophan. D genes are given only for firm matches. Not every row has a clone size; where given, it reads once, few, many or a size class.

size | J | V | D | DNA | CDR3
NA | TRBJ1-2 | TRBV20-1 | NA | TGCAGTGCTACGCAGGGAGACTATGGCTACACCTTC | CSATQGDYGYTF
NA | TRBJ1-2 | TRBV19 | NA | TGTGCCAGTAGTATGGGACACGTCGGCAACTATGGCTACACCTTC | CASSMGHVGNYGYTF
few | TRBJ2-7 | TRBV7-9 | NA | TGTGCCAGCAGCGCCTACAGGGGAGGTGTCGGGACCTACGAGCAGTACTTC | CASSAYRGGVGTYEQYF
many | TRBJ2-5 | TRBV7-9 | NA | TGTGCCAGCAGCTTATTAGGGACTCAAGAGACCCAGTACTTC | CASSLLGTQETQYF
few | TRBJ1-3 | TRBV5-1 | TRBD1 | TGCGCCAGCAGCCCCGGGACAGTCTTTTCTGGAAACACCATATATTTT | CASSPGTVFSGNTIYF
NA | TRBJ2-1 | TRBV6-1 | NA | TGTGCCAGCAACTCGCGGACCGACAATGAGCAGTTCTTC | CASNSRTDNEQFF
few | TRBJ2-7 | TRBV6-9 | NA | TGTGCCAGCAGTTACTACCGTACCTACGAGCAGTACTTC | CASSYYRTYEQYF
NA | TRBJ2-7 | TRBV18 | NA | TGTGCCAGCTTGCCAGGGCGCGGTCGGTACGAGCAGTACTTC | CASLPGRGRYEQYF
NA | TRBJ2-3 | TRBV7-9 | TRBD2 | TGTGCCAGCAGCCCTCAAGCGGGAGGGCCCACAGATACGCAGTATTTT | CASSPQAGGPTDTQYF
many | TRBJ2-7 | TRBV2 | NA | TGTGCCAGCAGACAGGGTGCGTCCGAGCAGTACTTC | CASRQGASEQYF
few | TRBJ1-1 | TRBV5-1 | NA | TGCGCCAGCAGCTCAGGTAACAGGGAGGACGCTTTCTTT | CASSSGNREDAFF
NA | TRBJ2-3 | TRBV20-1 | NA | TGCAGTGCTAGCCCCTCCTCTAGGAATGGAGATACGCAGTATTTT | CSASPSSRNGDTQYF
few | TRBJ1-1 | TRBV7-6 | NA | TGTGCCAGCAGCTTAGGCGTCAGGTGGGACACTGAAGCTTTCTTT | CASSLGVRWDTEAFF
few | TRBJ1-4 | TRBV20-1 | NA | TGCAGTGCTAGAGATTTTCGCGAGAGGAATGAAAAACTGTTTTTT | CSARDFRERNEKLFF
many | TRBJ2-7 | TRBV27 | TRBD1 | TGTGCCAGCAGTTTTCAGGGGGCTAACTACGAGCAGTACTTC | CASSFQGANYEQYF
many | TRBJ2-1 | TRBV20-1 | TRBD2 | TGCAGTGCTCCAAGCGGGAGGAAGCCGAATGAGCAGTTCTTC | CSAPSGRKPNEQFF
many | TRBJ2-3 | TRBV28 | NA | TGTGCCAGCAGTTCGTCCGACTGGGGGGTGGGTACGCAGTATTTT | CASSSSDWGVGTQYF
many | TRBJ2-7 | TRBV11-2 | NA | TGTGCCAGCAGCTTAGTACCCTACGAGCAGTACTTC | CASSLVPYEQYF
once | TRBJ2-7 | TRBV11-3 | NA | TGTGCCAGCAGCTTCCAGACGGACCTATACGAGCAGTACTTC | CASSFQTDLYEQYF
NA | TRBJ1-4 | TRBV19 | TRBD1 | TGTGCCAGTAGTGGCAACAGGGGGCGCTTTGAAAAACTGTTTTTT | CASSGNRGRFEKLFF
few | TRBJ2-7 | TRBV10-3 | TRBD2 | TGTGCCATCAGTGATGCGCGGGAGGGATACGAGCAGTACTTC | CAISDAREGYEQYF
NA | TRBJ2-7 | TRBV29-1 | TRBD2 | TGCAGCGTTGAATCGTCTAGCGGGAGGTTACCCTACGAGCAGTACTTC | CSVESSSGRLPYEQYF
few | TRBJ2-2 | TRBV14 | NA | TGTGCCAGCAGCCTAATCGGGGGCACCGGGGAGCTGTTTTTT | CASSLIGGTGELFF
NA | TRBJ2-3 | TRBV6-5 | NA | TGTGCCAGCAGTTACCGGGACACACGCACAGATACGCAGTATTTT | CASSYRDTRTDTQYF
many | TRBJ2-4 | TRBV11-3 | NA | TGTGCCAGCAGCTTAGCTTGGGGCATTCAGTACTTC | CASSLAWGIQYF
NA | TRBJ1-6 | TRBV6-1 | NA | TGTGCCAGCAGTTACGCATCTGGTGCCAGGGAAAATTCACCCCTCCACTTT | CASSYASGARENSPLHF
NA | TRBJ2-1 | TRBV6-1 | TRBD2 | TGTGCCAGCAAGGGGGGACTAGGAGAGGGTAGCCCCTACAATGAGCAGTTCTTC | CASKGGLGEGSPYNEQFF
many | TRBJ2-1 | TRBV11-2 | NA | TGTGCCAGCAGCTTAGACAGGGCCAATGAGCAGTTCTTC | CASSLDRANEQFF
few | TRBJ2-1 | TRBV2 | NA | TGTGCCAGCAGTGAAGTGGGCGGGATAGCCTACAATGAGCAGTTCTTC | CASSEVGGIAYNEQFF
few | TRBJ2-3 | TRBV7-3 | TRBD1 | TGTGCCAGCAGCATGACAGGGCCCACAGATACGCAGTATTTT | CASSMTGPTDTQYF
NA | TRBJ1-2 | TRBV30 | TRBD1 | TGTGCCTGGACGGAGACAGGGTTGGCCTATGGCTACACCTTC | CAWTETGLAYGYTF
NA | TRBJ1-3 | TRBV20-1 | NA | TGCAGTGCTAGAAGCGTAGAACACTCCGGAAACACCATATATTTT | CSARSVEHSGNTIYF
few | TRBJ2-1 | TRBV27 | TRBD2 | TGTGCCAGCAGTTTAGGGACTAGCGGGAGGATTGAGCAGTTCTTC | CASSLGTSGRIEQFF
few | TRBJ2-1 | TRBV5-8 | TRBD1 | TGTGCCAGCAGGGACAGGTTCGGAAGTACCTACAATGAGCAGTTCTTC | CASRDRFGSTYNEQFF
many | TRBJ2-1 | TRBV3-1 | NA | TGTGCCAGCAGCCAAGAGCAGGGAGTCTACAATGAGCAGTTCTTC | CASSQEQGVYNEQFF
NA | TRBJ1-5 | TRBV19 | NA | TGTGCCAGTAGTACCTTCCCTTTAGAGCCCCAGCATTTT | CASSTFPLEPQHF
many | TRBJ2-4 | TRBV20-1 | TRBD2 | TGCAGTGCTAGACCAGGACTAGCGGGAGCAGGGGGCCTAAGCATTCAGTACTTC | CSARPGLAGAGGLSIQYF
few | TRBJ1-1 | TRBV5-1 | TRBD1 | TGCGCCACCGGGACAGGGGGCGCGGGCACTGAAGCTTTCTTT | CATGTGGAGTEAFF
many | TRBJ2-3 | TRBV11-2 | NA | TGTGCCAGCAGCTTAGGGTCGACGGGATCCACAGATACGCAGTATTTT | CASSLGSTGSTDTQYF
NA | TRBJ2-7 | TRBV5-6 | NA | TGTGCCAGCAGCCTTAGAGCAGGGGCGCTCTACGAGCAGTACTTC | CASSLRAGALYEQYF
few | TRBJ1-1 | TRBV7-9 | TRBD1 | TGTGCCAGCAGCTTAACACGGGACAGAGGGAACACTGAAGCTTTCTTT | CASSLTRDRGNTEAFF
NA | TRBJ2-1 | TRBV24-1 | NA | TGTGCCACCAGTGATTTCCCGGGTACGGGGCAGTTCTTC | CATSDFPGTGQFF
NA | TRBJ2-7 | TRBV6-2/TRBV6-3 | NA | TGTGCCAGCTGGGACCACACCTACGAGCAGTACTTC | CASWDHTYEQYF
many | TRBJ1-1 | TRBV28 | NA | TGTGCCAGCAGTCCTGGGCATAACACTGAAGCTTTCTTT | CASSPGHNTEAFF
few | TRBJ2-5 | TRBV20-1 | TRBD1 | TGCAGTGCTGGCGGTACAGGGGTCAGGAGAGAGACCCAGTACTTC | CSAGGTGVRRETQYF
many | TRBJ1-1 | TRBV11-2 | NA | TGTGCCAGCAGCTTATCCAATGTGAACACTGAAGCTTTCTTT | CASSLSNVNTEAFF
many | TRBJ2-7 | TRBV7-2 | NA | TGTGCCAGCAGCATCTCGATAGCGGAACTCTACGAGCAGTACTTC | CASSISIAELYEQYF
few | TRBJ2-5 | TRBV14 | TRBD1 | TGTGCCAGCAGCCAAGGGTGGGACAGGATTTCGGAGACCCAGTACTTC | CASSQGWDRISETQYF
NA | TRBJ1-4 | TRBV7-9 | NA | TGTGCCAGCAGCCTTGGGGTGGGGGTGACTAATGAAAAACTGTTTTTT | CASSLGVGVTNEKLFF
few | TRBJ1-2 | TRBV27 | NA | TGTGCCAGCAGTTTCCGGGGGGGCTGGAATCACTATGGCTACACCTTC | CASSFRGGWNHYGYTF
NA | TRBJ2-1 | TRBV2 | NA | TGTGCCAGCAGCGTCGGGTCTTTTTACAATGAGCAGTTCTTC | CASSVGSFYNEQFF
NA | TRBJ1-5 | TRBV20-1 | TRBD1 | TGCAGTGCTAGGGGGGACAGGGGAAGCAATCAGCCCCAGCATTTT | CSARGDRGSNQPQHF
NA | TRBJ2-1 | TRBV5-1 | TRBD2 | TGCGCCAGCAGCTTGGGACTAGCGGGAGGGCCGCCCTACAATGAGCAGTTCTTC | CASSLGLAGGPPYNEQFF
few | TRBJ1-1 | TRBV28 | TRBD1 | TGTGCCAGCAGTTTATGGGCAAGGGGGCGAGGGAACACTGAAGCTTTCTTT | CASSLWARGRGNTEAFF
NA | TRBJ1-5 | TRBV12-3/TRBV12-4 | TRBD1 | TGTGCCAGCAGTTTAGGATTGACAGGGGATCAGCCCCAGCATTTT | CASSLGLTGDQPQHF
NA | TRBJ2-1 | TRBV5-6 | TRBD1 | TGTGCCAGCAGCAATACGGGACAGGGGTCCAATGAGCAGTTCTTC | CASSNTGQGSNEQFF
many | TRBJ1-2 | TRBV30 | NA | TGTGCCTGGAGTGGACAGGCGACTAGCGGCTACACCTTC | CAWSGQATSGYTF
NA | TRBJ2-1 | TRBV6-4 | TRBD2 | TGTGCCAGCAGGGGGGCTCCTCTAGCGGGAGGAATTGAGCAGTTCTTC | CASRGAPLAGGIEQFF
NA | TRBJ2-7 | TRBV6-1 | NA | TGTGCCAGCAGTGAAAGGGTTTTCTACGAGCAGTACTTC | CASSERVFYEQYF